This TCR beta chain was captured by sequencing in a study of CD8 T cells in ankylosing spondylitis. Quantitative molecular-barcoded 5'-RACE generated the TCR beta libraries. TCRdb re-derived calls from the 5' RACE reads in MiXCR, one entry per CDR3 protein. The repertoire holds 300,000 to 350,000 distinct CDR3 sequences, with roughly 20% as singletons. The study's findings and limits: A motif in TCR beta, a set of 8 or 9 highly homologous variants, appeared characteristic of ankylosing spondylitis blood.

A remark on this clonotype: Its target is not known.

The CDR3 runs to 15 residues. CDR1 is LNHDA and CDR2 is SQIVND in the germline V gene (reference sequence). With 6 bases removed from V and 3 bases from J, the gap between germline ends came to 14 bases. This sequence joins TRBV19 and TRBJ1-4; TRBD1 might be the D (5 bases). Sequenced: blood, either unsorted or a sorted T cell fraction (not recorded which). This sequence originates from a female donor with ankylosing spondylitis or in good health (not recorded which). The CDR3 sequence is CASSPSAGSNEKLFF. DNA for the CDR3: TGTGCCAGTAGCCCGTCTGCAGGGTCTAATGAAAAACTGTTTTTT. Looking up the rest from reference TRBV19 and TRBJ1-4 gives the full variable domain: DGGITQSPKYLFRKEGQNVTLSCEQNLNHDAMYWYRQDPGQGLRLIYYSQIVNDFQKGDIAEGYSVSREKKESFPLTVTSAQKNPTAFYLCASSPSAGSNEKLFFGSGTQLSVL.